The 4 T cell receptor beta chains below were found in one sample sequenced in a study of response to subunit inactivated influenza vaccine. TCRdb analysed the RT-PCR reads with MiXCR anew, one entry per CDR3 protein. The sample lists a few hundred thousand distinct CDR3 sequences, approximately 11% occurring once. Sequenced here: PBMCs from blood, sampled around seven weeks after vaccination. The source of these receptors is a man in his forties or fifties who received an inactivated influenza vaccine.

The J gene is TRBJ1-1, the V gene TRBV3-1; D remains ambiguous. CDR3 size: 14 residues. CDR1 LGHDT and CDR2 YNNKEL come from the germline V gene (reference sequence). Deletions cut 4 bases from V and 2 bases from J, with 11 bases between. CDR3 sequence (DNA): TGTGCCAGCAGCCTTACCGACACCAACACTGAAGCTTTCTTT. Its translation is CASSLTDTNTEAFF.

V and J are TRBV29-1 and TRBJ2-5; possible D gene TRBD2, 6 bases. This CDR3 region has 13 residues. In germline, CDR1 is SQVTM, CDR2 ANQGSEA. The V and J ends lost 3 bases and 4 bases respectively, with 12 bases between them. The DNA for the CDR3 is TGCAGCGTTGATTTGGGGGGTCTAGAGACCCAGTACTTC. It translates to CSVDLGGLETQYF.

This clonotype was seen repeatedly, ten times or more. The CDR3 nucleotides read TGTGCCAGCAGTTTCCCCAGAGACAGGGGGGACACAGATACGCAGTATTTT. It encodes CASSFPRDRGDTDTQYF. The chain couples TRBV6-2 or TRBV6-3 to TRBJ2-3; 9 positions match TRBD1. Losses at the gene ends were 4 bases for V and 2 bases for J; bases not matched to a gene: 10. Germline V CDR1 and CDR2: MNHEY, SVGEGT. CDR3 size: 17 residues.

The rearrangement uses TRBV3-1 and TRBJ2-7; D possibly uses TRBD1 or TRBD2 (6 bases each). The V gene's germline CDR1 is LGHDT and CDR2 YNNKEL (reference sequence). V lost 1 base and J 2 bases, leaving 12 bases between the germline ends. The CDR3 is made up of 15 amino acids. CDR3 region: CASSQVMEGAYEQYF. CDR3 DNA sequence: TGTGCCAGCAGCCAAGTGATGGAGGGGGCCTACGAGCAGTACTTC.